The rows below give T cell receptor beta chains drawn from one sample of a study of blood T cell repertoires in COVID-19. Clones were read by immunoSEQ multiplex PCR, and TCRdb kept only the in-frame ones, dropping some. Of 250,000 to 350,000 clones in the sample, under 85% are singletons; the top ten hold roughly 0.94%. Sample: peripheral blood. These receptors were obtained from a human donor with COVID-19, enrolled during active disease. The donor label of this sample is uncertain. The conserved cysteine and the conserved F or W are not part of the CDR3 here. Size tells how often a clone was seen (once, few, many) or the class of an expanded clone, and some rows leave it out.

clone_size j_call v_call cdr3_aa
- TRBJ2-6 TRBV5-1 ASSLGGAGANVLT
many TRBJ2-5 TRBV28 ASSNQGAETQY
- TRBJ2-7 TRBV28 ASSKPHDRVEQY
- TRBJ2-7 TRBV18 ASSPITGGDEQY
- TRBJ1-4 TRBV10-3 AIRGDRGRPEKLF
- TRBJ1-5 TRBV2 ASSIRGNQPQH
- TRBJ1-2 TRBV19 ASLGTGGAWNYGYT
- TRBJ2-5 TRBV28 ASSPETAQETQY
- TRBJ2-2 TRBV7-2 ASSLQGGRGTGELF
few TRBJ1-5 TRBV3-1/TRBV3-2 ASSHGGDQPQH
- TRBJ2-2 TRBV10-1 ASSASITGELF
- TRBJ1-5 TRBV12-5 ASGLGQGPGQPQH
- TRBJ1-1 TRBV5-1 ASSLEGQGLSAF
- TRBJ1-4 TRBV5-1 ASSPTPGQGAEVQEKLF
- TRBJ2-5 TRBV21-1 ASSPRGQETQY
- TRBJ2-5 TRBV2 ASSEFTRVGGQETQY
- TRBJ2-2 TRBV25-1 ASSEFVLAGAFAGELF
- TRBJ1-4 TRBV30 AGWGGKLF
- TRBJ2-2 TRBV5-1 ASSSNTFANTGELF
- TRBJ1-5 TRBV4-1 ASSQGRGGTGQPQH
few TRBJ2-2 TRBV7-9 ASSLDMSTGELF
- TRBJ2-3 TRBV28 ASSSVDTQY
few TRBJ2-7 TRBV30 AWSVGQTYEQY
- TRBJ2-7 TRBV6-1 ASSEGQQPYEQY
- TRBJ1-3 TRBV30 AWTPRDSLAIY
- TRBJ2-6 TRBV18 ASSPSQTGANVLT
- TRBJ2-3 TRBV10-1 ASSESGADTQY
- TRBJ2-3 TRBV7-2 ASSLSGQGTDTQY
- TRBJ2-1 TRBV7-3 ASSPLLAGSNEQF
- TRBJ1-6 TRBV5-4 ASSLETGSSPLH
- TRBJ2-2 TRBV28 ASSRGQGNTGELF
- TRBJ1-1 TRBV9 ASSVYWGGNTEAF
- TRBJ2-2 TRBV6-5 ASGGMGPGELF
- TRBJ1-1 TRBV6-5 ASSRTGDNPEAF
- TRBJ2-1 TRBV30 AWSLGLSYNEQF
- TRBJ1-2 TRBV15 ATSPRRDRYGYT
- TRBJ2-3 TRBV11-1 ASSLRGILSTDTQY
- TRBJ2-3 TRBV24-1 ATSDLTGGTDTQY
once TRBJ2-1 TRBV10-3 AISGSLAGAYNEQF
once TRBJ2-1 TRBV9 ASSVGRLEHNEQF
- TRBJ2-3 TRBV6-4 ASSDDFLTDTQY
- TRBJ2-7 TRBV5-1 ASSPTSGPYEQY
- TRBJ2-1 TRBV18 ASSSAAGTSRFLDEQF
once TRBJ2-5 TRBV5-1 ASSVGTEETQY
- TRBJ1-5 TRBV5-4 ASSPTTGKGGNQPQH